One sample yielded the 7 T cell receptor beta chains listed below, sequenced in a study of T cell repertoires in cytomegalovirus infection (dated by TCRdb to the late 2010s). The meaning of the sample's treatment or condition label: in vitro stimulation with specific CMV peptide epitopes to enrich CMV-specific T cells. The sequencing machine was an Illumina HiSeq 1500. In-frame beta chains were kept once TCRdb had trimmed the public reads at Q25 with fastp and called clones with MiXCR. Every distinct CDR3 protein forms one entry, paired with its most common genes and DNA. Here the sample has around 100,000 distinct CDR3 sequences; roughly two fifths occur a single time. The ten largest clones capture less than 80% of the sample. These receptors lack a known antigen. This material consisted of CD8+ T cells from cultured PBMCs, taken from culture after CMV antigen stimulation. These receptors all stem from a human donor in good health (CMV status not recorded). Some clones in this sample may be carry-over from other donors' samples.

The chain links TRBV6-6 to TRBJ2-5, with TRBD2 identical over 7 bases. Per germline, CDR1 MNHNY and CDR2 SVGAGI (reference sequence). V dropped 0 bases and J dropped 2; count of bases not matched to a gene: 9. This CDR3 is built from 17 residues. The CDR3: CASSYSRSGEKQETQYF. The CDR3 DNA sequence: TGTGCCAGCAGTTACTCGAGAAGCGGGGAGAAGCAAGAGACCCAGTACTTC.

A single count supports this clonotype. V usage is TRBV9 and J usage is TRBJ1-1; 7 bases fit TRBD1. Germline CDR1 is SGDLS and CDR2 is YYNGEE. V shed 0 bases, J shed 2 bases, and the junction held 1 base outside the gene matches. This CDR3 has 14 amino acids. CDR3 DNA sequence: TGTGCCAGCAGCGTAGGGGACAGAAACACTGAAGCTTTCTTT. Protein: CASSVGDRNTEAFF.

The V and J genes are TRBV19 and TRBJ2-7; 7 nucleotides match TRBD2. V lost 3 bases and J lost 5; bases outside the gene matches: 7. Germline loops: CDR1 LNHDA, CDR2 SQIVND (reference sequence). CDR3 length: 14 amino acids. CDR3 DNA sequence: TGTGCCAGTAGTATCCTGGGAGGGTCCGACGAGCAGTACTTC. Amino acids: CASSILGGSDEQYF. The full variable domain, rest sourced from reference TRBV19 and TRBJ2-7, is DGGITQSPKYLFRKEGQNVTLSCEQNLNHDAMYWYRQDPGQGLRLIYYSQIVNDFQKGDIAEGYSVSREKKESFPLTVTSAQKNPTAFYLCASSILGGSDEQYFGPGTRLTVT.

This clonotype was observed a handful of times. The chain couples TRBV4-1 to TRBJ1-1, with D possibly TRBD1 on 6 matching bases. The germline V and J ends were trimmed by 4 bases and 6 bases, with 15 bases remaining between them. CDR3 size: 14 residues. The germline V gene has CDR1 MGHRA and CDR2 YSYEKL. The CDR3 DNA reads TGCGCCAGCAGCCGACCCACAGGGAGGGCTGAAGCTTTCTTT. Translated, it gives CASSRPTGRAEAFF.

This clonotype was seen only a few times. The rearrangement joins TRBV2 to TRBJ2-1; D possibly corresponds to TRBD1 (6 bases). The CDR3 spans 14 residues. CDR1 and CDR2 from the germline V gene are SNHLY and FYNNEI. Between the trimmed V and J ends, which lost 5 bases and 7 bases, there was a span of 15 bases. The CDR3 DNA follows: TGTGCCAGCAGTTTCGGGCAGGGGCAAAATGAGCAGTTCTTC. It specifies CASSFGQGQNEQFF.

The rearrangement joins TRBV7-6 to TRBJ2-5, with D possibly matching TRBD1 (5 bases). The length of the CDR3 is 13 residues. Per the germline V gene, CDR1 is SGHVS and CDR2 is FNYEAQ. V was pared by 5 bases and J by 1 base, with 8 bases between. In DNA, the CDR3 is TGTGCCAGCAGCCTCAGGGCCCAAGAGACCCAGTACTTC. This gives the protein CASSLRAQETQYF.

CDR3 protein: CASSYIRAAYEQYF. CDR3 nucleotides: TGTGCCAGCAGTTACATCCGGGCGGCCTACGAGCAGTACTTC. The chain employs TRBV6-9 and TRBJ2-7; no definite D call. This CDR3 region has 14 residues. Germline CDR1 reads MNHGY; CDR2 reads SVAAGI. V lost 3 bases and J lost 2, with 11 bases in between.